The next 2 T cell receptor beta chains were all read from a single sample in a study of cytomegalovirus exposure and HLA in healthy donors (dated by TCRdb to about 2017). Library preparation employed the immunoSEQ multiplex PCR assay. The multiplex PCR relied on a mix of 60 forward primers for TCR Vbeta segments and 13 reverse primers for TCR Jbeta segments. This immuneACCESS table, as held by TCRdb, lists in-frame sequences with V and J called but not all clones. Of the missing ones, under half trace to an unresolved V gene in checked studies; the others have no known cause. Recorded for this sample are some 110,000 clones; about 79% of them occurred a single time. Clones ranked in the top ten supply just under 2% of the sample. Sequenced input: PBMCs. Receptor source: a middle-aged man in good health and CMV-seronegative.

The chain has TRBV6-5 and TRBJ1-5; TRBD1 matches 7 bases. Germline assignment: CDR1 MNHEY and CDR2 SVGAGI. This CDR3 region has 15 residues. The ends lost 6 bases at V and 6 bases at J; junction bases unmatched: 11. The CDR3, as DNA: TGTGCCAGCAGCCCTTCTCTAGACAGGGTTCAGCCCCAGCATTTT. As protein: CASSPSLDRVQPQHF.

This clone has more than one count but fewer than ten. V is TRBV30 and J is TRBJ1-1; no firm D call. V lost 3 bases and J 0 bases, leaving 14 bases between the germline ends. The CDR3 is 15 residues long. The germline CDR1 and CDR2 sequences are GTSNPN and SVGIG (reference sequence). CDR3 bases: TGTGCCTGGAGCGCGATGAAAACAGTGAACACTGAAGCTTTCTTT. Translation gives CAWSAMKTVNTEAFF.